The clone carrying this T cell receptor (beta chain) was observed a few times. These data belong to a study of glioma-infiltrating T cells after dendritic cell vaccination. The wider study: Dendritic cells derived from monocytes and pulsed with autologous tumor lysate formed the vaccine. Three intradermal dendritic cell vaccine injections were given every two weeks.

J gave up 3 bases and V 3 bases, and 7 bases lay outside the gene matches. The CDR3 contains 16 residues. CDR1 is SGHRS, CDR2 YFSETQ, per germline. Only patients with spare fresh-frozen tumor and over two years of follow-up were included. PBMC sampling occurred before vaccination, two weeks after the third dose, and at progression. Data came from immunoSEQ multiplex PCR; TCRdb stores just in-frame clones and leaves some out. The profile shows some 70,000 clones, about 86% of them singletons. This TCR came from a human donor with glioblastoma. The material sequenced was blood, taken before dendritic cell vaccination. This chain uses TRBV5-1 with TRBJ1-3; TRBD1 agrees at 9 bases. Here the CDR3 reads CASSWQQGALGNTIYF. DNA for the CDR3: TGCGCCAGCAGCTGGCAACAGGGGGCGCTTGGAAACACCATATATTTT.